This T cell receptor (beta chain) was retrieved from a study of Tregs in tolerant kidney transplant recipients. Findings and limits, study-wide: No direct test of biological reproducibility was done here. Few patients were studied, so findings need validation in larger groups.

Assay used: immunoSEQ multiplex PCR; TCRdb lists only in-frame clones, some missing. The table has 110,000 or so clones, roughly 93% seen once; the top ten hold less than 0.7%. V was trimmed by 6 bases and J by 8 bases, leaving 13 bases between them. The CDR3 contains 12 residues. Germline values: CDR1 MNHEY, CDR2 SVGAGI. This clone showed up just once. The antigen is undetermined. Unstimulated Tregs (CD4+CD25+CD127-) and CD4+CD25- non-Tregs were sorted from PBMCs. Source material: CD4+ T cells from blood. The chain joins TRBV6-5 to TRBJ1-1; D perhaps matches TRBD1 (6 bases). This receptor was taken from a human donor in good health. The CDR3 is CASSLHGQEAFF. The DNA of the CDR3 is TGTGCCAGCAGCCTACACGGACAGGAAGCTTTCTTT.